Listed below are T cell receptor beta chains from one sample, sequenced in a study of STAT5B mutations in CD4+ large granular lymphocyte leukemia. Profiling relied on immunoSEQ multiplex PCR, and the TCRdb table lists in-frame clones only, not all of them. The profile shows roughly 46,000 clones, 80% to 85% of them singletons. The sample comprised CD4+ T cells from blood buffy coats. These receptors originate from a human donor in good health. Each CDR3 is given with its conserved first and last residue. D genes are given only for firm matches. Expanded clones are given a class, and other clones once, few, many or no size at all.

-,TRBV5-1,TRBJ1-3,once,TGCGCCAGCAGCTCGGACAGCTTTGGAAACACCATATATTTT,CASSSDSFGNTIYF
-,TRBV7-9,TRBJ2-7,once,TGTGCCAGCAACGAGGGGGGAGAAGGGCGATCCAACGAGCAGTACTTC,CASNEGGEGRSNEQYF
TRBD1,TRBV4-2,TRBJ2-7,-,TGTGCCAGCAGCCAAGATCCACAGGGGAACGAGCAGTACTTC,CASSQDPQGNEQYF
-,TRBV9,TRBJ2-7,-,TGTGCCAGCAGCGGACCCCATTCTAGCGAGCAGTACTTC,CASSGPHSSEQYF
-,TRBV7-8,TRBJ1-3,-,TGTGCCAGCAGTTTGGACGGTTTGTCTGGAAACACCATATATTTT,CASSLDGLSGNTIYF
TRBD2,TRBV2,TRBJ2-7,-,TGTGCCAGCAGTGAAAGGAGGGAGGGGAACGAGCAGTACTTC,CASSERREGNEQYF
TRBD1,TRBV20-1,TRBJ2-5,-,TGCAGCGGACAGGGGGAAGAGACCCAGTACTTC,CSGQGEETQYF
-,TRBV9,TRBJ2-2,-,TGTGCCAGCAGCCCCCGAGAGAGTTTGTGGGTGGGCGCGAACACCGGGGAGCTGTTTTTT,CASSPRESLWVGANTGELFF
-,TRBV10-3,TRBJ2-5,-,TGTGCCATCAGGCCTGAGGGAGTGGTAGAGACCCAGTACTTC,CAIRPEGVVETQYF
-,TRBV10-1,TRBJ2-6,once,TGCGCCAGCAGTGGACCGTTAAGAGCACAAAGTCGGGCCAACGTCCTGACTTTC,CASSGPLRAQSRANVLTF
TRBD2,TRBV6-4,TRBJ2-7,-,TGTGCCGGAAAAGAGCGGGAGCGCACCTACGAGCAGTACTTC,CAGKERERTYEQYF
TRBD2,TRBV7-3,TRBJ2-3,once,TGTGCCAGCAGCCCGCGGCTGAGGGTAGCGGGAGAGGGCACAGATACGCAGTATTTT,CASSPRLRVAGEGTDTQYF
-,TRBV10-3,TRBJ2-3,-,TGTGCCATCAGTGGTGCTAGCGGCACAGATACGCAGTATTTT,CAISGASGTDTQYF
-,TRBV30,TRBJ1-4,-,TGTGCCTACCAGGCGGCCCGGGCGGTGTTTTTT,CAYQAARAVFF
-,TRBV7-8,TRBJ2-1,-,TGTGCCAGCAGCTTAGGCTACTACAATGAGCAGTTCTTC,CASSLGYYNEQFF
-,TRBV5-1,TRBJ2-3,-,TGCGCCAGCAGCTTGCGCCCAACAGTGCCTCAAAACTCAGATACGCAGTATTTT,CASSLRPTVPQNSDTQYF
TRBD1,TRBV5-1,TRBJ1-1,-,TGCGCCAGCAGCAAAGGGACAGGGGGCACTGAAGCTTTCTTT,CASSKGTGGTEAFF
-,TRBV5-1,TRBJ1-4,-,TGCGCCAGCAGTTCCGGGCCCAAACTGTTTTTT,CASSSGPKLFF
-,TRBV5-4,TRBJ1-6,-,TGTGCCAGCAGCTTGCAGGGACGTAATTCACCCCTCCACTTT,CASSLQGRNSPLHF
-,TRBV5-4,TRBJ2-1,-,TGTGCCAGCAGCAGCCGATCCTACTCCTACAATGAGCAGTTCTTC,CASSSRSYSYNEQFF
-,TRBV7-9,TRBJ1-4,-,TGTGCCAGCAGCTCTTTCTGGGGGGAAGGAGATGAAAAACTGTTTTTT,CASSSFWGEGDEKLFF
-,TRBV6-1,TRBJ2-7,few,TGTGCCAGCAGTGACAGGGGATACTACGAGCAGTACTTC,CASSDRGYYEQYF
-,TRBV5-6,TRBJ2-5,-,TGTGCCAGCAGCTTGGTGGGGGGGCAGGAATACCGGACCCAGTACTTC,CASSLVGGQEYRTQYF
-,TRBV9,TRBJ2-7,-,TGTGCCAGCAGCGTAGATGGAGGGGGGGCCTACGAGCAGTACTTC,CASSVDGGGAYEQYF
TRBD1,TRBV6-5,TRBJ1-2,-,TGTGCCAGCAGTTACTCGGACAGGCGGAATGGCTACACCTTC,CASSYSDRRNGYTF
-,TRBV6-1,TRBJ2-7,-,TGTGCCAGCAGAACTGTCTACGAGCAGTACTTC,CASRTVYEQYF
-,TRBV11-2,TRBJ2-6,once,TGTGCCAGCAGCCAAGGCCTAGGGATGCGCATCTCTGGGGCCAACGTCCTGACTTTC,CASSQGLGMRISGANVLTF
TRBD2,TRBV6-1,TRBJ2-1,-,TGTGCCAGCAGTGAAGCTTGGGGGGGACTGGGTTCTGAGCAGTTCTTC,CASSEAWGGLGSEQFF
-,TRBV30,TRBJ2-3,-,TGTGCCTGGAGTGACCAAGATACGCAGTATTTT,CAWSDQDTQYF
-,TRBV6-6,TRBJ2-7,-,TGTGCCAGCAGTTACCCGGGCACCTACGAGCAGTACTTC,CASSYPGTYEQYF
TRBD1,TRBV29-1,TRBJ1-5,-,TGCAGCGTTGTAGAGGCAGGGGGCAACAATCAGCCCCAGCATTTT,CSVVEAGGNNQPQHF
TRBD1,TRBV6-5,TRBJ1-2,-,TGTGCCAGCAGTTACCACGGACAGGGTGTCTATGGCTACACCTTC,CASSYHGQGVYGYTF
-,TRBV6-5,TRBJ2-3,once,TGTGCCAGCACCCTACCTGGGGCAGATACGCAGTATTTT,CASTLPGADTQYF
-,TRBV7-9,TRBJ1-4,-,TGTGCCAGCAGCTTAGGACAAGCTAATGAAAAACTGTTTTTT,CASSLGQANEKLFF
-,TRBV6-5,TRBJ2-6,-,TGTGCCAGCAGTTATAGGCTCTCTGGGGCCAACGTCCTGACTTTC,CASSYRLSGANVLTF
-,TRBV14,TRBJ1-2,-,TGTGCCAGCAGCCAAGCCCTTCTCGGCTATGGCTACACCTTC,CASSQALLGYGYTF
-,TRBV7-9,TRBJ2-2,-,TGTGCCAGCAGCTTAAGTTTCCTGGTTTCGAACACCGGGGAGCTGTTTTTT,CASSLSFLVSNTGELFF
TRBD1,TRBV5-4,TRBJ1-2,once,TGTGCCAGCAGCTCGGACAGGGAGCATGGCTACACCTTC,CASSSDREHGYTF
-,TRBV18,TRBJ2-1,-,TGTGCCAGCTCACCACGGAGGCCTGAGCAGTTCTTC,CASSPRRPEQFF
-,TRBV29-1,TRBJ1-1,few,TGCAGCGTTGAAGATCTTGCGAAGGCTGAAGCTTTCTTT,CSVEDLAKAEAFF
TRBD1,TRBV19,TRBJ2-7,-,TGTGCCAGTTCTACAGGGGAAACCTACGAGCAGTACTTC,CASSTGETYEQYF
-,TRBV7-9,TRBJ2-3,-,TGTGCCAGCAGCAGGTCAGGCCCAGATACGCAGTATTTT,CASSRSGPDTQYF
-,TRBV5-4,TRBJ2-5,-,TGTGCCAGCAGCTTGAGGTGGCAGGGCGAAGAGACCCAGTACTTC,CASSLRWQGEETQYF
TRBD2,TRBV5-1,TRBJ2-7,few,TGCGCCAGCAGCTTGGTTCTAGCGGGAGCCTACGAGCAGTACTTC,CASSLVLAGAYEQYF
-,TRBV7-2,TRBJ1-5,-,TGTGCCAGCAGCTTGACAGGACAGCAGCCCCAGCATTTT,CASSLTGQQPQHF
-,TRBV7-9,TRBJ1-2,-,TGTGCCAGCAGCTTAGAGGTAGGGAGGAACTATGGCTACACCTTC,CASSLEVGRNYGYTF
-,TRBV7-9,TRBJ1-2,-,TGTGCCAGCAGCTTAGAATTTCGGGGGACCGATGGCTACACCTTC,CASSLEFRGTDGYTF
-,TRBV30,TRBJ2-2,-,TGTGCCTGGAGGGATACGAACACCGGGGAGCTGTTTTTT,CAWRDTNTGELFF
TRBD1,TRBV5-1,TRBJ2-7,-,TGCGCCAGCAGCTTTGGTATAGGACAGGGAACCTACGAGCAGTACTTC,CASSFGIGQGTYEQYF
-,TRBV29-1,TRBJ2-3,once,TGCAGCGTTCAGGCTGATAGCACAGATACGCAGTATTTT,CSVQADSTDTQYF
TRBD1,TRBV5-5,TRBJ1-6,-,TGTGCCAGCAGCCGCGGGGACAGGGGCCCCGCTGGGACCCTCCACTTT,CASSRGDRGPAGTLHF
-,TRBV6-5,TRBJ1-1,few,TGTGCCAGCGGACGCACTGAAGCTTTCTTT,CASGRTEAFF
-,TRBV6-1,TRBJ1-5,-,TGTGCCAGCAGTGCAACAGGGACGCAGCCCCAGCATTTT,CASSATGTQPQHF
TRBD1,TRBV25-1,TRBJ1-1,-,TGTGCCAGCACAGGACAGGGGCGAACAAATGAAGCTTTCTTT,CASTGQGRTNEAFF
-,TRBV10-3,TRBJ2-7,-,TGTGCCATCAGGACGGAGGGGGCCGAGCAGTACTTC,CAIRTEGAEQYF
-,TRBV5-4,TRBJ1-5,few,TGTGCCAGCAGCTTGGAGGATCAGCCCCAGCATTTT,CASSLEDQPQHF
-,TRBV15,TRBJ1-2,few,TGTGCCACCAGCAGAGATCAGAGGAACTATGGCTACACCTTC,CATSRDQRNYGYTF